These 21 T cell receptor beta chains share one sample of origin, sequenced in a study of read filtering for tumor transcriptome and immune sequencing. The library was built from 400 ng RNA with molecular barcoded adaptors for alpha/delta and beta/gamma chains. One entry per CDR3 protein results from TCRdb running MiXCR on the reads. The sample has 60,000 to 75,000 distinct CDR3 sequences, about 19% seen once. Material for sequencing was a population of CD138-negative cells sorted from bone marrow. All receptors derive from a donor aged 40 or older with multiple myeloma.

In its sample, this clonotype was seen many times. CDR3 bases: TGTGCCAGCAGCCCCGTCAGTGCCGGGGGCTACACCTTC. Translated: CASSPVSAGGYTF. The rearrangement uses TRBV6-2 or TRBV6-3 and TRBJ1-2; no clear D gene. This CDR3 is 13 amino acids long. CDR1 is MNHEY, CDR2 SVGEGT, per germline. Trimming took 6 bases from V and 8 from J, leaving 16 bases between them.

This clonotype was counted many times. CDR3 loop: CASSQDRGTNEKLFF. CDR3 bases: TGCGCCAGCAGCCAAGACAGGGGGACTAATGAAAAACTGTTTTTT. V usage is TRBV4-1 and J usage is TRBJ1-4; 7 nucleotides line up with TRBD1. With 0 bases clipped from V and 2 bases from J, the junction kept 0 bases outside the gene matches. CDR1 is MGHRA, CDR2 YSYEKL, per germline. The CDR3 spans 15 residues.

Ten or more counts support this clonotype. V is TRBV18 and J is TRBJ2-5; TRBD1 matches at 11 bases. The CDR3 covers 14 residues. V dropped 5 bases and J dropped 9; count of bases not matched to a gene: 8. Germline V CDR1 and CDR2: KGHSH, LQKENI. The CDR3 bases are TGTGCCAGCTCATCGTCCCGGGACAGGGGGGCCCAGTACTTC. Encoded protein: CASSSSRDRGAQYF. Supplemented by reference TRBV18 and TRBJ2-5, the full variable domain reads NAGVMQNPRHLVRRRGQEARLRCSPMKGHSHVYWYRQLPEEGLKFMVYLQKENIIDESGMPKERFSAEFPKEGPSILRIQQVVRGDSAAYFCASSSSRDRGAQYFGPGTRLLVL.

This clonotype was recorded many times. CDR3 DNA: TGTGCCAGTAGTGACCTAGGGGGACCCTACGAGCAGTACTTC. Translated, it gives CASSDLGGPYEQYF. This chain joins TRBV19 and TRBJ2-7; D is possibly TRBD1 (6 bases). V was clipped by 5 bases and J by 2 bases, with 13 bases between them. CDR1 and CDR2 from the germline V gene are LNHDA and SQIVND (reference sequence). CDR3 size: 14 residues.

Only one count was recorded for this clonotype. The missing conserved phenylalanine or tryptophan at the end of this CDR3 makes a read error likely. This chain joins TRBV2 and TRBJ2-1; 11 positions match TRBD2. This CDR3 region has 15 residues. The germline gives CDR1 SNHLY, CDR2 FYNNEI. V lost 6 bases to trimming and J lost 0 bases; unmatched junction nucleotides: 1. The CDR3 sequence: CASSGTSGSYNEQFL. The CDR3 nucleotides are TGTGCCAGCAGCGGGACTAGCGGCTCCTACAATGAGCAGTTCTTA.

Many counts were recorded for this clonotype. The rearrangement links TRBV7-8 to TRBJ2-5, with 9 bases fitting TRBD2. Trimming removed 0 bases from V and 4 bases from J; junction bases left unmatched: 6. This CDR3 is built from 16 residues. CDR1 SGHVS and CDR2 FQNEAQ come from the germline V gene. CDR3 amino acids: CASSLARGGTRETQYF. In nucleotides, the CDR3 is TGTGCCAGCAGCTTAGCGCGGGGGGGGACTAGAGAGACCCAGTACTTC.

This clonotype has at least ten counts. The CDR3 is CATSDPTSGRDKNNEQFF. DNA for the CDR3: TGTGCCACCAGTGACCCTACTAGCGGGAGGGATAAAAACAATGAGCAGTTCTTC. This sequence joins TRBV24-1 and TRBJ2-1, with 13 bases that match TRBD2. The CDR3 runs 18 residues. The J segment lost 5 bases and the V segment lost 4 bases, leaving 10 bases of the junction unmatched. The V gene's germline CDR1 is KGHDR and CDR2 SFDVKD.

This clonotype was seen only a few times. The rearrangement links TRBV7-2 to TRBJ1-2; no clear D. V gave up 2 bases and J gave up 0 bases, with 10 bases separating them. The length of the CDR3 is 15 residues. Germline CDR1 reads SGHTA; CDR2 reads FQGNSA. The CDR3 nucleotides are TGTGCCAGCAGCTTATTCCAGCTCGCTAACTATGGCTACACCTTC. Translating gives CASSLFQLANYGYTF.

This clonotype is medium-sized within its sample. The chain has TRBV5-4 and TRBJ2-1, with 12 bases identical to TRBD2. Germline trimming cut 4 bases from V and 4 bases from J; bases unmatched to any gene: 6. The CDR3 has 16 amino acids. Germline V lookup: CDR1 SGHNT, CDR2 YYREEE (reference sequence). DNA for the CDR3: TGTGCCAGCAGCCCCCGGACTAGCGGGACATACAATGAGCAGTTCTTC. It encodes CASSPRTSGTYNEQFF.

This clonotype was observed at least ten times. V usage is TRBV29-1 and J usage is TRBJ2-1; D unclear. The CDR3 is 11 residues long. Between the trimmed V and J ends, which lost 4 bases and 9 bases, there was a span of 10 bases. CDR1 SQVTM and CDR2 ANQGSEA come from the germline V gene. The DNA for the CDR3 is TGCAGCGTTGTTCCGGGCACTGAGCAGTTCTTC. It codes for CSVVPGTEQFF.

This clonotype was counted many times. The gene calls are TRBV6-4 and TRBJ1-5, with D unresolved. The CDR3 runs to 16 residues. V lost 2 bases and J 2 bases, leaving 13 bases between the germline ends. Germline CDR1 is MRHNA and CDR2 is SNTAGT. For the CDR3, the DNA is TGTGCCAGCAGTGACGGCCAGGTCCTGGGCAATCAGCCCCAGCATTTT. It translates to CASSDGQVLGNQPQHF.

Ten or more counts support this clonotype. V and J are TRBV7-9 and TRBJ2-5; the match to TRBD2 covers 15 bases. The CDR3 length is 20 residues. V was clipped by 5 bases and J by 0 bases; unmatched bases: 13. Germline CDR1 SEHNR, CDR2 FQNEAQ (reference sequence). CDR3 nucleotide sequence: TGTGCCAGCAGCCCCGGACTAGCGGGAGGGTCTAATTTCTACCAAGAGACCCAGTACTTC. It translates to CASSPGLAGGSNFYQETQYF.

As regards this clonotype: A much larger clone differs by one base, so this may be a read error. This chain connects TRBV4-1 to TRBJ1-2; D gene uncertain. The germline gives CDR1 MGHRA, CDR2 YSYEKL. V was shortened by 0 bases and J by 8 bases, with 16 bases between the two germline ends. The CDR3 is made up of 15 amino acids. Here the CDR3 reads CASSQEKLNPAGYTF. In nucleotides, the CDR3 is TGCGCCAGCAGCCAAGAGAAGCTCAACCCGGCAGGCTACACCTTC.

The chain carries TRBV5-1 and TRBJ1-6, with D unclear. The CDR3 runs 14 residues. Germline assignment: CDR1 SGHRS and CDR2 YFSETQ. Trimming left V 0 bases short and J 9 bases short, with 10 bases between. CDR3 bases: TGCGCCAGCAGCTTGGAAGGCAGTCTTTCACCCCTCCACTTT. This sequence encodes CASSLEGSLSPLHF.

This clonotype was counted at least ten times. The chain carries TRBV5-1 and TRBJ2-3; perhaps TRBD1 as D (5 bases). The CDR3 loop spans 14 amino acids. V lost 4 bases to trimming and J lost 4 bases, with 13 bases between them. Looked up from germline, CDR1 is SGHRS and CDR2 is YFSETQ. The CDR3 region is CASSLGAPPDTQYF. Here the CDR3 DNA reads TGCGCCAGCAGCCTAGGGGCACCGCCAGATACGCAGTATTTT.

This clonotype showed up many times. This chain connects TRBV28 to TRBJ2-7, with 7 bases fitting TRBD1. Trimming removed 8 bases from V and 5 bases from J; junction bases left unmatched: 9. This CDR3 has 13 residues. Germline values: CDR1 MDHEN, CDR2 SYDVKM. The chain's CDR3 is CASHRGRGHEQYF. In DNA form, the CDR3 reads TGTGCCAGCCACAGGGGCAGGGGTCACGAGCAGTACTTC.

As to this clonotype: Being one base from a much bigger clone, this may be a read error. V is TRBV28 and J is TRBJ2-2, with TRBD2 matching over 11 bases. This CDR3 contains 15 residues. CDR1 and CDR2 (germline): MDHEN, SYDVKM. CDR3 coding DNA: TGTGCTACTCTAGCGGGAGGTACGAACACCGGGGAGCTGCTTTTT. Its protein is CATLAGGTNTGELLF.

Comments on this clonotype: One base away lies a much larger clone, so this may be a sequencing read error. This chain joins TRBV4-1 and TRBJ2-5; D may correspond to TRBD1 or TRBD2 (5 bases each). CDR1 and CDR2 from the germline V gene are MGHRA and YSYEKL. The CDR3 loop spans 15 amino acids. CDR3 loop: CDSSQGETTRETQYF. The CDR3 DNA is TGCGACAGCAGCCAAGGGGAGACTACTAGGGAGACCCAGTACTTC.

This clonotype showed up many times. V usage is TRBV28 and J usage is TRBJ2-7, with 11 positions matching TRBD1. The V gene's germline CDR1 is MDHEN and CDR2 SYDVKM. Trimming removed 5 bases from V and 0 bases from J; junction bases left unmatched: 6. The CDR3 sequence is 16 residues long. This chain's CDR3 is CASSIGTGGSSYEQYF. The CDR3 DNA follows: TGTGCCAGCAGTATCGGGACAGGGGGGAGCTCCTACGAGCAGTACTTC.

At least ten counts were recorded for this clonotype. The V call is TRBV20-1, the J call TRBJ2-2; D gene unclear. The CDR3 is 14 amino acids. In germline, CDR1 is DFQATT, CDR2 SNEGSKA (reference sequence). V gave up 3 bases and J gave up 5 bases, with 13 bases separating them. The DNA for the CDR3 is TGCAGTGCTAGTCCCTTTCAGGAAACCGGGGAGCTGTTTTTT. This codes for CSASPFQETGELFF.

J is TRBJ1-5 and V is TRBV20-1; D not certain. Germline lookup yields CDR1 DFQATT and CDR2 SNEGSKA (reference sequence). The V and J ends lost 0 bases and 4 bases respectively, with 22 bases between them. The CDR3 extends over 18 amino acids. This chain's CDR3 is CSARDRSRGGLANQPQHF. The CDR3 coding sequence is TGCAGTGCTAGAGATCGAAGTCGGGGAGGCTTAGCAAATCAGCCCCAGCATTTT.